Below are 27 T cell receptor beta chains sequenced from a single sample in a study of memory CD4+ T cells and cytomegalovirus serostatus (dated by TCRdb to about 2019). Single viable CD3+CD4+CD8-CD45RO+ cells were sorted as memory CD4+ T cells on a FACSAria II. Library preparation was by the immunoSEQ multiplex PCR assay. TCRdb's version of the immuneACCESS table is confined to in-frame rearrangements and falls short of the full clone set. An unresolved V gene accounts for under half of the shortfall where checked; the remainder is of unknown origin. Across this sample there are roughly 50,000 clones, with approximately 81% seen only once. The ten most abundant clones make up under 0.5% of the sample. Source material: memory CD4+ T cells from blood. These receptors all stem from an adult in good health and CMV-seronegative. Some clones in this sample may be carry-over from other donors' samples.

Comment on this clone: Other DNA sequences in the sample encode the same CDR3. The J gene is TRBJ2-7, the V gene TRBV28, with D possibly being TRBD1 (5 bases). Trimming stripped 6 bases from V and 4 bases from J, with 10 bases between. The CDR3 loop spans 12 amino acids. Germline CDR1 is MDHEN and CDR2 is SYDVKM. CDR3 in amino acids: CASSSQVYEQYF. CDR3 nucleotides: TGTGCCAGCAGCTCACAGGTTTACGAGCAGTACTTC.

The rearrangement joins TRBV4-1 to TRBJ1-2; TRBD1 matches 10 bases. The CDR3 is 14 amino acids. CDR1 is MGHRA and CDR2 is YSYEKL in the germline V gene. Germline trimming cut 3 bases from V and 8 bases from J; bases unmatched to any gene: 6. CDR3: CASSHPGQGKGYTF. CDR3 sequence (DNA): TGCGCCAGCAGCCACCCGGGACAGGGGAAAGGCTACACCTTC.

The chain links TRBV28 to TRBJ2-3, with TRBD2 matching 7 bases. Germline V gene lookup returns CDR1 MDHEN and CDR2 SYDVKM. The ends lost 3 bases at V and 5 bases at J; junction bases unmatched: 11. This CDR3 region has 16 residues. The CDR3 spells CASSFGLGNVGDTQYF. In nucleotides, the CDR3 is TGTGCCAGCAGTTTCGGACTAGGGAACGTCGGAGATACGCAGTATTTT.

The chain recombines TRBV11-3 with TRBJ2-5, with D perhaps assigned TRBD1 or TRBD2 (5 bases each). CDR3 length: 12 amino acids. Germline values: CDR1 SGHNT, CDR2 YENEEA. V lost 5 bases to trimming and J lost 3 bases, with 7 bases between them. CDR3 residues: CASSGTEETQYF. CDR3 nucleotide sequence: TGTGCCAGCAGCGGGACGGAAGAGACCCAGTACTTC. The variable domain in full, with the rest retrieved from reference TRBV11-3 and TRBJ2-5, is EAGVVQSPRYKIIEKKQPVAFWCNPISGHNTLYWYLQNLGQGPELLIRYENEEAVDDSQLPKDRFSAERLKGVDSTLKIQPAELGDSAVYLCASSGTEETQYFGPGTRLLVL.

The rearrangement joins TRBV2 to TRBJ2-2; D is perhaps TRBD1 or TRBD2 (5 bases each). This CDR3 has 13 amino acids. V was clipped by 8 bases and J by 2 bases, with 9 bases between them. Germline CDR1 reads SNHLY; CDR2 reads FYNNEI. CDR3 sequence: CASQGDNTGELFF. CDR3 nucleotide sequence: TGTGCCAGCCAGGGAGATAACACCGGGGAGCTGTTTTTT.

The chain has TRBV4-3 and TRBJ2-3; 11 positions match TRBD1. The V segment lost 2 bases and the J segment 6 bases; nucleotides outside the gene matches: 7. The germline gives CDR1 LGHNA, CDR2 YSLEER. This CDR3 is 16 amino acids long. CDR3 loop: CASSQTGTGGSDTQYF. CDR3 nucleotide sequence: TGCGCCAGCAGCCAAACCGGGACAGGGGGATCGGATACGCAGTATTTT.

This rearrangement joins TRBV4-3 to TRBJ2-1; the match to TRBD2 covers 8 bases. V was pared by 0 bases and J by 5 bases, with 9 bases of the junction left unmatched. The germline gives CDR1 LGHNA, CDR2 YSLEER. The CDR3 has 17 residues. The CDR3 DNA is TGCGCCAGCAGCCAAGATCTGATGACGGGAGGGAACAATGAGCAGTTCTTC. It is translated as CASSQDLMTGGNNEQFF.

The CDR3 nucleotides read TGTGCCAGCAGTGAAACTAGCGGGCTTTCCTACGAGCAGTACTTC. Its protein is CASSETSGLSYEQYF. This chain links TRBV6-1 with TRBJ2-7; 9 bases are a match to TRBD2. There are 15 residues in the CDR3. The trim removed 2 bases at V and 1 base at J, leaving 3 bases unmatched. Germline-derived CDR1 and CDR2 are MNHNS and SASEGT.

The count of this clone is one. The chain joins TRBV7-9 to TRBJ1-2; TRBD1 matches 7 bases. The ends lost 0 bases at V and 0 bases at J; junction bases unmatched: 10. Germline CDR1 SEHNR, CDR2 FQNEAQ (reference sequence). The CDR3 extends over 18 amino acids. The CDR3 nucleotides read TGTGCCAGCAGCTTAGCGCCGGGACAGCATTTAGCTAACTATGGCTACACCTTC. It translates to CASSLAPGQHLANYGYTF.

The chain carries TRBV21-1 and TRBJ1-1; no DNA check was done on the table's D call, TRBD1. TRBV21-1 corresponds to a pseudogene. The CDR3 is 15 residues long. CDR3 nucleotide sequence: TGTGCCAGCCCGCCGCCAACAGGGGCCGACACTGAAGCTTTCTTT. Amino acid sequence: CASPPPTGADTEAFF.

The V gene is TRBV11-1, the J gene TRBJ2-1; D is possibly TRBD1 or TRBD2 (5 bases each). Per the germline V gene, CDR1 is SGHAT and CDR2 is FQDESV (reference sequence). The CDR3 contains 13 residues. The germline V and J ends were trimmed by 4 bases and 4 bases, with 8 bases remaining between them. The CDR3 nucleotides are TGTGCCAGCAGCTCCGGGGCGTACAATGAGCAGTTCTTC. It yields the protein CASSSGAYNEQFF.

V gene TRBV5-4 combines with J gene TRBJ2-7; 9 bases map to TRBD1. J gave up 2 bases and V 7 bases, and 10 bases lay outside the gene matches. Germline V gene sequence: CDR1 SGHNT, CDR2 YYREEE (reference sequence). This CDR3 has 15 amino acids. The CDR3 loop reads CASGSRRDRAYEQYF. Here the CDR3 DNA reads TGTGCCAGCGGATCCCGCCGGGACAGGGCCTACGAGCAGTACTTC.

The chain has TRBV27 and TRBJ2-2; D possibly corresponds to TRBD1 (5 bases). V lost 3 bases to trimming and J lost 1 base, with 12 bases between them. This CDR3 has 16 amino acids. The germline V gene has CDR1 MNHEY and CDR2 SMNVEV (reference sequence). The CDR3 DNA sequence: TGTGCCAGCAGTTTCCTGGGTCAGGGGAACACCGGGGAGCTGTTTTTT. Translating gives CASSFLGQGNTGELFF.

V gene TRBV27 combines with J gene TRBJ1-4; TRBD1 might be the D (6 bases). Per germline, CDR1 MNHEY and CDR2 SMNVEV (reference sequence). The CDR3 has 16 residues. Deletions cut 5 bases from V and 0 bases from J, with 13 bases between. The CDR3 sequence: CASSRYRAATNEKLFF. In DNA form, the CDR3 reads TGTGCCAGCAGTCGATACAGGGCCGCAACTAATGAAAAACTGTTTTTT. Drawing the rest from reference TRBV27 and TRBJ1-4, the complete variable domain is EAQVTQNPRYLITVTGKKLTVTCSQNMNHEYMSWYRQDPGLGLRQIYYSMNVEVTDKGDVPEGYKVSRKEKRNFPLILESPSPNQTSLYFCASSRYRAATNEKLFFGSGTQLSVL.

The genes are TRBV10-3 and TRBJ2-7, with 12 bases matching TRBD2. The junction had 9 bases not matched to a gene; V was cut back by 7 bases and J by 5 bases. The length of the CDR3 is 15 residues. In germline, CDR1 is ENHRY, CDR2 SYGVKD. The CDR3 spells CAIKLAGGPQDEQYF. The CDR3 bases are TGTGCCATCAAGCTAGCGGGAGGGCCTCAAGACGAGCAGTACTTC.

The chain couples TRBV5-6 to TRBJ2-2; 11 bases match TRBD2. J lost 4 bases, V lost 4 bases, and 9 bases had no gene match. Germline CDR1 and CDR2: SGHDT and YYEEEE. The CDR3 covers 17 residues. In DNA, the CDR3 is TGTGCCAGCAGCCCGGGCGCCCTAGCGGGGGGCACCGGGGAGCTGTTTTTT. It is translated as CASSPGALAGGTGELFF.

The chain joins TRBV10-1 to TRBJ2-5; perhaps D is TRBD1 or TRBD2 (6 bases each). V was pared by 6 bases and J by 4 bases, with 24 bases between. The CDR3 has 17 residues. Germline V gene data show CDR1 as WNHNN and CDR2 as SYGVQD (reference sequence). CDR3 residues: CASSLNGGGGWRETQYF. The CDR3, as DNA: TGCGCCAGCAGCCTAAATGGAGGAGGGGGTTGGAGAGAGACCCAGTACTTC.

The chain recombines TRBV7-2 with TRBJ2-1; no clear D gene. Between the trimmed V and J ends, which lost 2 bases and 7 bases, there was a span of 9 bases. Germline-derived CDR1 and CDR2 are SGHTA and FQGNSA. There are 13 residues in the CDR3. CDR3 residues: CASSLRWSNEQFF. CDR3 nucleotide sequence: TGTGCCAGCAGCTTACGATGGTCAAATGAGCAGTTCTTC.

The chain combines TRBV11-2 with TRBJ2-7; no firm D call. CDR3 length: 15 residues. Germline values: CDR1 SGHAT, CDR2 FQNNGV. With 4 bases removed from V and 2 bases from J, the gap between germline ends came to 15 bases. The CDR3 protein is CASSSSRTKTYEQYF. DNA of the CDR3: TGTGCCAGCAGCTCTTCACGGACCAAAACCTACGAGCAGTACTTC.

This chain connects TRBV19 to TRBJ2-3; no reliable D call. In germline, CDR1 is LNHDA, CDR2 SQIVND (reference sequence). CDR3 size: 15 residues. Trimming stripped 1 base from V and 2 bases from J, with 10 bases between. In DNA form, the CDR3 reads TGTGCCAGTAGTATAGCGAGCTCACACACAGATACGCAGTATTTT. The encoded protein is CASSIASSHTDTQYF. Full variable domain (outside the CDR3, taken from reference TRBV19 and TRBJ2-3): DGGITQSPKYLFRKEGQNVTLSCEQNLNHDAMYWYRQDPGQGLRLIYYSQIVNDFQKGDIAEGYSVSREKKESFPLTVTSAQKNPTAFYLCASSIASSHTDTQYFGPGTRLTVL.

V usage is TRBV28 and J usage is TRBJ2-1; the match to TRBD2 covers 15 bases. Trimming took 4 bases from V and 7 from J; bases not matched to a gene: 5. Germline V gene sequence: CDR1 MDHEN, CDR2 SYDVKM. The CDR3 runs to 16 residues. In nucleotides, the CDR3 is TGTGCCAGCAGTTCCCGGGGACTAGCGGGAGGAAATGAGCAGTTCTTC. It translates to CASSSRGLAGGNEQFF.

The chain carries TRBV10-3 and TRBJ2-1; 9 bases match TRBD1. In germline, CDR1 is ENHRY, CDR2 SYGVKD. Losses at the gene ends were 8 bases for V and 5 bases for J; bases not matched to a gene: 7. The CDR3 has 14 amino acids. In DNA form, the CDR3 reads TGTGCCATCCAGGACAGGGGAGGGCACAATGAGCAGTTCTTC. Translation: CAIQDRGGHNEQFF.

The chain carries TRBV5-1 and TRBJ2-7; D perhaps matches TRBD1 (6 bases). Trimming removed 5 bases from V and 8 bases from J, with 20 bases in between. Germline lookup yields CDR1 SGHRS and CDR2 YFSETQ. CDR3 length equals 14 residues. This CDR3 is CASSPTHGQFQQYF. CDR3 in DNA: TGCGCCAGCAGTCCCACCCACGGACAGTTTCAGCAGTACTTC.

A few counts support this clone. The chain employs TRBV27 and TRBJ1-1; 7 bases fit TRBD1. Germline V gives CDR1 MNHEY, CDR2 SMNVEV (reference sequence). This CDR3 has 14 amino acids. Trimming cost V 2 bases and J 3 bases; bases outside gene matches: 3. The CDR3, as DNA: TGTGCCAGCAGTTTAGGAGGGGGCTACACTGAAGCTTTCTTT. This gives the protein CASSLGGGYTEAFF.

This clone appeared a single time. The chain recombines TRBV2 with TRBJ2-5; a weak D match, TRBD2 (5 bases). This CDR3 has 13 amino acids. V gave up 1 base and J gave up 4 bases, with 7 bases separating them. CDR1 SNHLY and CDR2 FYNNEI come from the germline V gene. CDR3 coding DNA: TGTGCCAGCAGTGAAGGGACTTTAGAGACCCAGTACTTC. This translates into CASSEGTLETQYF.

This rearrangement joins TRBV6-1 to TRBJ1-5, with 11 positions matching TRBD1. Per germline, CDR1 MNHNS and CDR2 SASEGT. V trimming: 7 bases; J trimming: 7 bases; junction bases outside the gene matches: 6. This CDR3 has 14 amino acids. In DNA form, the CDR3 reads TGTGCCAGCAATCCGGGACAGGGGGGACAGCCCCAGCATTTT. Encoded protein: CASNPGQGGQPQHF.

The chain recombines TRBV4-1 with TRBJ2-1, with D possibly being TRBD2 (6 bases). Trimming pared 0 bases from V and 2 bases from J, leaving 14 bases between. CDR3 length: 17 amino acids. The germline gives CDR1 MGHRA, CDR2 YSYEKL. The CDR3: CASSQDGSGAPYNEQFF. In DNA form, the CDR3 reads TGCGCCAGCAGCCAAGATGGGTCGGGAGCCCCCTACAATGAGCAGTTCTTC.